This entry is about one TCR beta chain. The CDR3 loop spans 15 amino acids. Germline V CDR1 and CDR2: SGHNT, YYREEE (reference sequence). The V gene lost 2 bases and the J gene lost 3 bases, with 9 bases spanning the gap. Participant age was roughly 18 to 95 years, and participants resided in 24 US areas. People in the exposed group encountered a COVID-19 case within 2 weeks before entering the study. These data are taken from a study of blood T cell repertoires in COVID-19. Study in general: In each case, the material was cDNA or gDNA derived from T cells, B-cell-depleted T cells, or PBMCs.

How the authors handled the data: Nucleated cell number was recorded as an estimate derived from reference gene primer amplification. This table comes from immunoSEQ multiplex PCR, and its TCRdb copy is limited to in-frame clones, with some not included. V and J calls and clone size follow that table, whereas D and trimming were derived from the DNA. Altogether 300,000 to 350,000 clones are present, almost 90% being singletons, with the ten largest covering approximately 0.97%. The chain carries TRBV5-4 and TRBJ2-6, with a tentative D call TRBD1 (6 bases). The sequence derives from a woman aged 30 to 39 who had been exposed to COVID-19. The source material was PBMCs or T cells enriched from blood (not recorded which). Here the CDR3 reads CASSLQGFGANVLTF. The CDR3 DNA reads as TGTGCCAGCAGCTTACAGGGCTTTGGGGCCAACGTCCTGACTTTC.